Sequencing of this TCR beta chain was carried out in a study of preoperative IRX-2 immunotherapy in early breast cancer. Described treatment: preoperative locoregional IRX-2 cytokine immunotherapy. Patients received preoperative, locoregional IRX-2 cytokine immunotherapy in a phase Ib study. Profiling relied on immunoSEQ multiplex PCR, and the TCRdb table lists in-frame clones only, not all of them. Of about 1,600 clones listed, more than 60% are singletons. The length of the CDR3 is 16 residues. Losses at the gene ends were 6 bases for V and 5 bases for J; bases not matched to a gene: 14. CDR1 MNHGY and CDR2 SAAAGT come from the germline V gene.

This clonotype originated in a human donor with breast cancer. The chain couples TRBV6-8 to TRBJ2-5; TRBD1 agrees at 8 bases. Material: tumor tissue, obtained after IRX-2 immunotherapy. CDR3 DNA: TGTGCCAGCAGGCGGGAAACAGGGGGGTTATTGGAGACCCAGTACTTC. It translates to CASRRETGGLLETQYF.